A selection of T cell receptor beta chains follows, all from one sample in a study of CD8 T cells in ankylosing spondylitis. TCRdb processed the 5' RACE reads anew with MiXCR; each CDR3 protein has one entry. The table records 40,000 or so distinct CDR3 sequences, 2.5% to 3.5% of them present only once. Source material: blood, either unsorted or a sorted T cell fraction (not recorded which). Receptor source: a male donor with ankylosing spondylitis or in good health (not recorded which). Each CDR3 is given with its conserved first and last residue. Each record gives: D gene, J gene, clone size, V gene, CDR3 protein, CDR3 DNA. A D gene is named only where the DNA matches it firmly. Size is stated for part of the rows, as once, few or many counts, or as a class when the clone is expanded.

NA | TRBJ2-3 | many | TRBV9 | CASTPRPAPRDTQYF | TGTGCCAGCACCCCCAGGCCGGCTCCACGGGATACGCAGTATTTT
NA | TRBJ2-1 | many | TRBV9 | CASSNLGGNEQFF | TGTGCCAGCAGCAACCTTGGGGGTAATGAGCAGTTCTTC
TRBD2 | TRBJ2-1 | many | TRBV9 | CASSPWAGGSGIYNEQFF | TGTGCCAGCAGCCCCTGGGCAGGAGGTAGCGGGATTTACAATGAGCAGTTCTTC
NA | TRBJ2-2 | many | TRBV9 | CASSGATRNTGELFF | TGTGCCAGCAGCGGAGCTACTAGAAACACCGGGGAGCTGTTTTTT
TRBD2 | TRBJ2-1 | many | TRBV9 | CASSVVWDSGSYNEQFF | TGTGCCAGCAGCGTAGTGTGGGATAGCGGGAGTTACAATGAGCAGTTCTTC
TRBD2 | TRBJ2-3 | many | TRBV9 | CASSSGLVGTDTQYF | TGTGCCAGCAGCTCAGGACTAGTCGGCACAGATACGCAGTATTTT
NA | TRBJ2-7 | many | TRBV9 | CASSAARDPESSYEQYF | TGTGCCAGCAGCGCAGCTCGGGACCCAGAGAGCTCCTACGAGCAGTACTTC
TRBD1 | TRBJ2-7 | many | TRBV9 | CASSVDPGQGAYEQYF | TGTGCCAGCAGCGTAGACCCGGGACAGGGGGCCTACGAGCAGTACTTC
NA | TRBJ1-1 | many | TRBV9 | CASSVVGATEAFF | TGTGCCAGCAGCGTAGTCGGGGCGACTGAAGCTTTCTTT
TRBD2 | TRBJ2-1 | many | TRBV9 | CASSQTASGTNEQFF | TGTGCCAGCAGTCAGACGGCTAGCGGGACCAATGAGCAGTTCTTC
NA | TRBJ2-1 | many | TRBV9 | CASSVVDINNEQFF | TGTGCCAGCAGCGTAGTGGACATTAACAATGAGCAGTTCTTC
NA | TRBJ2-3 | many | TRBV9 | CASSVQAPSSTDTQYF | TGTGCCAGCAGCGTACAGGCACCCTCTAGCACAGATACGCAGTATTTT
NA | TRBJ2-4 | many | TRBV9 | CASSVGQVPKNIQYF | TGTGCCAGCAGCGTAGGACAAGTACCCAAAAACATTCAGTACTTC
NA | TRBJ2-7 | many | TRBV9 | CASSVGSHPYEQYF | TGTGCCAGCAGCGTAGGGTCCCACCCCTACGAGCAGTACTTC
NA | TRBJ2-1 | many | TRBV9 | CASSSSWVNEQFF | TGTGCCAGCAGCTCCAGTTGGGTTAATGAGCAGTTCTTC
NA | TRBJ1-1 | many | TRBV9 | CASSVSPGSTEAFF | TGTGCCAGCAGCGTTTCCCCAGGGTCCACTGAAGCTTTCTTT
NA | TRBJ2-7 | many | TRBV9 | CASSVADGLGGEQYF | TGTGCCAGCAGCGTAGCTGACGGACTCGGGGGCGAGCAGTACTTC
NA | TRBJ1-2 | many | TRBV9 | CASSVSMTETAYGYTF | TGTGCCAGCAGCGTATCGATGACGGAGACGGCCTATGGCTACACCTTC
NA | TRBJ2-3 | many | TRBV9 | CASSVHLDKPLITDTQYF | TGTGCCAGCAGCGTACATCTAGACAAGCCCTTAATCACAGATACGCAGTATTTT
NA | TRBJ2-6 | NA | TRBV9 | CASSVGRGLSGANVLTF | TGTGCCAGCAGCGTAGGGAGGGGGCTAAGCGGGGCCAACGTCCTGACTTTC
NA | TRBJ1-2 | many | TRBV9 | CASSVGSGDYGYTF | TGTGCCAGCAGCGTAGGGAGTGGGGACTATGGCTACACCTTC
NA | TRBJ2-7 | many | TRBV9 | CASSMGLKAYEQYF | TGTGCCAGCAGCATGGGACTTAAAGCTTACGAGCAGTACTTC
TRBD1 | TRBJ2-3 | many | TRBV9 | CASSASTGRTDTQYF | TGTGCCAGCAGCGCGTCGACAGGGAGAACAGATACGCAGTATTTT
NA | TRBJ2-1 | many | TRBV9 | CASQSSDSYNEQFF | TGTGCCAGCCAAAGCAGTGACTCCTACAATGAGCAGTTCTTC
TRBD1 | TRBJ1-2 | many | TRBV9 | CASSRGQNYGYTF | TGTGCCAGCAGCAGGGGACAGAACTATGGCTACACCTTC
NA | TRBJ2-5 | NA | TRBV9 | CASSPRGIVQYF | TGTGCCAGCAGCCCCCGCGGAATCGTCCAGTACTTC
NA | TRBJ1-5 | many | TRBV9 | CASSVGPGVGGGPQHF | TGTGCCAGCAGCGTAGGGCCGGGTGTGGGCGGTGGGCCCCAGCATTTT
NA | TRBJ2-2 | many | TRBV9 | CASSPVPGGTGELFF | TGTGCCAGCAGCCCCGTCCCAGGGGGGACCGGGGAGCTGTTTTTT
TRBD2 | TRBJ2-5 | many | TRBV9 | CASSVEGGGLAGAETQYF | TGTGCCAGCAGCGTAGAGGGCGGGGGACTAGCGGGAGCAGAGACCCAGTACTTC
TRBD2 | TRBJ2-1 | many | TRBV9 | CASSVRTSDDLPFF | TGTGCCAGCAGCGTAAGGACTAGCGACGACCTTCCGTTCTTC
NA | TRBJ2-7 | many | TRBV9 | CASSERPSSYEQYF | TGTGCCAGCAGCGAACGACCCAGCTCCTACGAGCAGTACTTC
NA | TRBJ2-5 | many | TRBV9 | CASSVRGTQETQYF | TGTGCCAGCAGCGTCCGGGGTACCCAAGAGACCCAGTACTTC
TRBD2 | TRBJ2-1 | NA | TRBV9 | CASSNSGSWGNEQFF | TGTGCCAGCAGCAATAGCGGGAGTTGGGGAAATGAGCAGTTCTTC
NA | TRBJ2-3 | many | TRBV9 | CASSTTSNRGIDTQYF | TGTGCCAGCAGTACCACTAGCAACAGGGGAATAGATACGCAGTATTTT
NA | TRBJ1-2 | NA | TRBV9 | CASSDVGDGSPQTYGYTF | TGTGCCAGCAGCGACGTCGGGGACGGCTCCCCACAAACGTATGGCTACACCTTC
TRBD2 | TRBJ2-5 | many | TRBV9 | CASSVDASGTFQETQYF | TGTGCCAGCAGCGTAGATGCTAGCGGGACTTTCCAAGAGACCCAGTACTTC
TRBD2 | TRBJ2-1 | many | TRBV9 | CASRGGRREDGHSYNEQFF | TGTGCCAGCAGGGGGGGGCGGCGGGAGGACGGCCATTCCTACAATGAGCAGTTCTTC
TRBD2 | TRBJ2-3 | many | TRBV9 | CASSARGSTDTQYF | TGTGCCAGCAGCGCTCGCGGGAGTACAGATACGCAGTATTTT
TRBD1 | TRBJ1-2 | many | TRBV9 | CASSRDRGGGYTF | TGTGCCAGCAGTCGTGACAGGGGTGGCGGCTACACCTTC
NA | TRBJ2-5 | many | TRBV9 | CASSVQPTRQETQYF | TGTGCCAGCAGCGTACAGCCGACTAGACAAGAGACCCAGTACTTC
TRBD1 | TRBJ2-7 | many | TRBV9 | CASSPRQGVIYEQYF | TGTGCCAGCAGCCCAAGACAGGGGGTAATCTACGAGCAGTACTTC
NA | TRBJ1-5 | many | TRBV9 | CASSVGGTIGQPQHF | TGTGCCAGCAGCGTAGGTGGGACCATCGGACAGCCCCAGCATTTT
NA | TRBJ2-1 | many | TRBV9 | CASSVGGVGNEQFF | TGTGCCAGCAGCGTAGGGGGGGTTGGCAATGAGCAGTTCTTC
NA | TRBJ2-7 | many | TRBV14 | CAIESEQYF | TGTGCCATCGAGAGCGAGCAGTACTTC
NA | TRBJ1-1 | few | TRBV21-1 | CASSKGPPRPAFF | TGTGCCAGCAGCAAAGGGCCTCCTAGACCAGCTTTCTTT
NA | TRBJ2-5 | many | TRBV9 | CASSVEGKETQYF | TGTGCCAGCAGCGTTGAAGGGAAAGAGACCCAGTACTTC
TRBD1 | TRBJ2-1 | many | TRBV9 | CASSVAGDRGLYNEQFF | TGTGCCAGCAGCGTAGCAGGGGACAGGGGGCTCTACAATGAGCAGTTCTTC
NA | TRBJ2-5 | many | TRBV9 | CASQKAGHPSETQYF | TGTGCCAGCCAAAAAGCGGGACATCCCTCCGAGACCCAGTACTTC
TRBD2 | TRBJ2-7 | many | TRBV9 | CASSASGTSGYEQYF | TGTGCCAGCAGCGCCTCCGGGACTAGCGGTTACGAGCAGTACTTC
TRBD2 | TRBJ2-1 | many | TRBV9 | CASSVTHGLAGYNEQFF | TGTGCCAGCAGCGTGACACACGGACTAGCGGGCTACAATGAGCAGTTCTTC
TRBD2 | TRBJ2-1 | many | TRBV9 | CASSEGTSGTYEQFF | TGTGCCAGCAGCGAGGGGACTAGCGGGACATATGAGCAGTTCTTC
TRBD2 | TRBJ2-2 | many | TRBV9 | CASSVVGGRAAGELFF | TGTGCCAGCAGCGTAGTGGGCGGGAGGGCCGCCGGGGAGCTGTTTTTT
TRBD2 | TRBJ2-5 | many | TRBV9 | CASSASGRAPETQYF | TGTGCCAGCAGCGCAAGCGGGAGGGCCCCAGAGACCCAGTACTTC
TRBD1 | TRBJ2-2 | many | TRBV9 | CASSVSTGGPGELFF | TGTGCCAGCAGCGTATCCACAGGGGGACCCGGGGAGCTGTTTTTT
NA | TRBJ1-1 | many | TRBV9 | CASSVAGGGGEAFF | TGTGCCAGCAGCGTAGCTGGGGGAGGGGGTGAAGCTTTCTTT
NA | TRBJ2-7 | many | TRBV9 | CASSAVGGKHYEQYF | TGTGCCAGCAGCGCCGTCGGGGGTAAGCATTACGAGCAGTACTTC
NA | TRBJ1-6 | many | TRBV9 | CASSVQYQGNSPLHF | TGTGCCAGCAGCGTACAGTATCAAGGGAATTCACCCCTCCACTTT
TRBD1 | TRBJ1-4 | many | TRBV9 | CASSGGQSTNEKLFF | TGTGCCAGCAGCGGGGGACAGTCAACTAATGAAAAACTGTTTTTT
TRBD1 | TRBJ1-2 | few | TRBV6-7 | CASSPGGDREIVNYGYTF | TGTGCCAGCAGTCCCGGGGGAGACAGGGAAATAGTAAACTATGGCTACACCTTC
TRBD2 | TRBJ2-5 | many | TRBV9 | CASSVGLAGAWETQYF | TGTGCCAGCAGCGTAGGTCTAGCGGGAGCGTGGGAGACCCAGTACTTC